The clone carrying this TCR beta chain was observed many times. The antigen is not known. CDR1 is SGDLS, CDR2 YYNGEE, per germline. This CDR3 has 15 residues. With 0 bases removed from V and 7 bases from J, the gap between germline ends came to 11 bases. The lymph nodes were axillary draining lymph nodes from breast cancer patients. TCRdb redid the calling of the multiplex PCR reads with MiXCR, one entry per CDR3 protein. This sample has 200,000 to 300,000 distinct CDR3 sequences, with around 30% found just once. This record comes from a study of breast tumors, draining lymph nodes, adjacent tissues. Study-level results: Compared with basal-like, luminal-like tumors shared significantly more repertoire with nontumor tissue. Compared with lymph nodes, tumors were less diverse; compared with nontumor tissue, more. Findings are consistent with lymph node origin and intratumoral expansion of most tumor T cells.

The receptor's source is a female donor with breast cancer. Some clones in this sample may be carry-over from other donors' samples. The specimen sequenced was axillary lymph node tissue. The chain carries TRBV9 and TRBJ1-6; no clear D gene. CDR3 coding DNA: TGTGCCAGCAGCGTAGATGGCAGGCTGAATTCACCCCTCCACTTT. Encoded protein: CASSVDGRLNSPLHF.